The subject of this entry is one TCR beta chain. The CDR3 contains 15 residues. Germline V gene sequence: CDR1 SGDLS, CDR2 YYNGEE. Trimming cost V 3 bases and J 2 bases; bases outside gene matches: 6. The entry originates in a study of T cell responses to AZD1222 COVID-19 vaccine. Clones were sequenced by immunoSEQ multiplex PCR, and TCRdb holds only the in-frame ones, with some missing. The sample carries 100,000 to 150,000 clones, 90% recorded once. The starting material was peripheral blood, obtained on day 0 of AZD1222 vaccination. This sequence joins TRBV9 and TRBJ2-3; 7 bases agree with TRBD2. The receptor was derived from an adult in good health. CDR3 loop: CASSAGGSFTDTQYF. The CDR3 DNA reads as TGTGCCAGCAGCGCCGGGGGGTCCTTCACAGATACGCAGTATTTT.